One sample yielded the 15 T cell receptor beta chains listed below, sequenced in a study of shared clonotypes between healthy human individuals (dated by TCRdb to 2020 to 2021). The library relied on the immunoSEQ multiplex PCR assay. Held by TCRdb, this immuneACCESS table contains in-frame sequences only and omits some clones. Under half of the omission traces to an unresolved V gene where checked; the cause of the rest is unknown. Recorded for this sample are about 2.3 million clones; 85% to 95% of them occurred a single time. Clones ranked in the top ten supply 0.3% to 0.4% of the sample. Specimen: naive CD4+ T cells from PBMCs. Read against the paper, the sample's cell subset or site label means: CD45RA+ positively selected. The receptors stem from a man in his late teens or twenties in good health. Some clones in this sample may be carry-over from other donors' samples.

The chain carries TRBV30 and TRBJ2-7; no reliable D call. The CDR3 is 12 residues long. Trimming left V 3 bases short and J 7 bases short, with 13 bases between. Looked up from germline, CDR1 is GTSNPN and CDR2 is SVGIG (reference sequence). CDR3 in amino acids: CAWSQTREEQYF. For the CDR3, the DNA is TGTGCCTGGAGCCAGACCCGTGAAGAGCAGTACTTC.

The chain combines TRBV6-5 with TRBJ1-2; 7 bases fit TRBD1. Per germline, CDR1 MNHEY and CDR2 SVGAGI. CDR3 size: 16 residues. Trimming removed 4 bases from V and 4 bases from J; junction bases left unmatched: 12. CDR3 in DNA: TGTGCCAGCAGTTTAGGGGGCCTCGGGCAGAGCTATGGCTACACCTTC. Amino acids: CASSLGGLGQSYGYTF.

The rearrangement uses TRBV4-2 and TRBJ2-1; 12 bases are a match to TRBD2. This CDR3 has 15 residues. Trimming at V came to 4 bases and at J to 7 bases, leaving 5 bases not matched to a gene. Germline lookup yields CDR1 LGHNA and CDR2 YNFKEQ. CDR3 nucleotide sequence: TGTGCCAGCAGCCGGGGACTAGCGGGCGTAAATGAGCAGTTCTTC. Its translation: CASSRGLAGVNEQFF.

CDR3: CASSYRMNTGELFF. DNA for the CDR3: TGTGCCAGCAGTTACAGGATGAACACCGGGGAGCTGTTTTTT. This chain joins TRBV28 and TRBJ2-2; weak D call: TRBD1 (5 bases). Germline CDR1 MDHEN, CDR2 SYDVKM. V was pared by 4 bases and J by 1 base, with 7 bases between. The CDR3 consists of 14 residues.

CDR3 nucleotides: TGTGCCAGCAGTGAAGCAGCGGGGGTGGCTTTCTTT. This gives the protein CASSEAAGVAFF. The rearrangement links TRBV2 to TRBJ1-1, with a weak D call TRBD1 (5 bases). There are 12 residues in the CDR3. Germline V gives CDR1 SNHLY, CDR2 FYNNEI. Deletions cut 0 bases from V and 11 bases from J, with 10 bases between.

The CDR3 DNA sequence: TGTGCCAGCAGCCAAGAGGAATCCCGGCGGGGATTGGGCACAGATACGCAGTATTTT. It specifies CASSQEESRRGLGTDTQYF. The chain couples TRBV7-8 to TRBJ2-3; D possibly corresponds to TRBD2 (6 bases). V shed 5 bases and J shed 1 base, with 25 bases lying between them. The CDR3 covers 19 residues. Germline values: CDR1 SGHVS, CDR2 FQNEAQ. Filled out from reference TRBV7-8 and TRBJ2-3, the complete variable domain reads GAGVSQSPRYKVAKRGQDVALRCDPISGHVSLFWYQQALGQGPEFLTYFQNEAQLDKSGLPSDRFFAERPEGSVSTLKIQRTQQEDSAVYLCASSQEESRRGLGTDTQYFGPGTRLTVL.

In its sample, this clone was seen once. V is TRBV7-8 and J is TRBJ2-3; D not resolved. V dropped 5 bases and J dropped 3 bases, with 18 bases sitting between them. The germline V gene has CDR1 SGHVS and CDR2 FQNEAQ. The CDR3 length is 16 residues. CDR3 bases: TGTGCCAGCAGCGGTACCGGCAATCCCCTTACAGATACGCAGTATTTT. Its protein is CASSGTGNPLTDTQYF.

This clone turned up a few times. This chain links TRBV11-2 with TRBJ2-2; D is uncertain. The germline gives CDR1 SGHAT, CDR2 FQNNGV. With 4 bases removed from V and 15 bases from J, the gap between germline ends came to 12 bases. This CDR3 has 11 amino acids. The CDR3 region has the DNA TGTGCCAGCAGCTACTATAGATTGGTGTTTTTT. Protein: CASSYYRLVFF.

As concerns this clone: Other DNA sequences in this sample translate to the same CDR3. This chain links TRBV5-1 with TRBJ2-5; D unresolved. The germline V and J ends were trimmed by 3 bases and 1 base, with 10 bases remaining between them. CDR3 length equals 14 residues. Per the germline V gene, CDR1 is SGHRS and CDR2 is YFSETQ. As DNA, the CDR3 is TGCGCCAGCAGCTCCCCAGGAGTCCAAGAGACCCAGTACTTC. This encodes CASSSPGVQETQYF.

V and J are TRBV28 and TRBJ2-2, with D perhaps given as TRBD1 or TRBD2 (5 bases each). Germline CDR1 is MDHEN and CDR2 is SYDVKM. CDR3 length: 16 amino acids. V was clipped by 6 bases and J by 4 bases, with 18 bases between them. CDR3 region: CASSRAQGSGTGELFF. CDR3 DNA sequence: TGTGCCAGCAGCAGGGCACAAGGGAGCGGCACCGGGGAGCTGTTTTTT.

The rearrangement joins TRBV15 to TRBJ2-1; 12 bases agree with TRBD2. The CDR3 sequence is 17 residues long. J lost 0 bases, V lost 2 bases, and 2 bases had no gene match. In germline, CDR1 is LNHNV, CDR2 YYDKDF (reference sequence). The CDR3 DNA is TGTGCCACCAGCAGACTAGCGGGGGGGGACTCCTACAATGAGCAGTTCTTC. It yields the protein CATSRLAGGDSYNEQFF.

This chain joins TRBV28 and TRBJ2-7; either TRBD1 or TRBD2 may fit D (5 bases each). This CDR3 spans 15 amino acids. CDR1 MDHEN and CDR2 SYDVKM come from the germline V gene. Trimming cost V 3 bases and J 0 bases, with 12 bases left between them. CDR3 DNA sequence: TGTGCCAGCAGTTTCAGAGGGGTCATCTCCTACGAGCAGTACTTC. It is translated as CASSFRGVISYEQYF.

This clone was picked up one time. The CDR3 region is CASKRGGANTGELFF. Here the CDR3 DNA reads TGTGCCAGCAAACGGGGGGGCGCGAACACCGGGGAGCTGTTTTTT. V is TRBV6-5 and J is TRBJ2-2; 8 bases are a match to TRBD2. The CDR3 sequence is 15 residues long. The germline CDR1 and CDR2 sequences are MNHEY and SVGAGI. After removal of 7 bases from V and 0 bases from J, the junction contained 4 bases not matched to a gene.

The chain carries TRBV7-9 and TRBJ2-7; unclear D gene. CDR1 and CDR2 from the germline V gene are SEHNR and FQNEAQ (reference sequence). This CDR3 is built from 14 residues. The germline V and J ends were trimmed by 0 bases and 2 bases, with 8 bases remaining between them. The CDR3 loop is CASSLATYPYEQYF. The CDR3 bases are TGTGCCAGCAGCTTAGCTACCTACCCCTACGAGCAGTACTTC.

The rearrangement links TRBV7-2 to TRBJ2-7; tentative D call: TRBD2 (6 bases). Germline V gives CDR1 SGHTA, CDR2 FQGNSA. This CDR3 has 16 amino acids. Trimming removed 3 bases from V and 4 bases from J, with 19 bases in between. The CDR3 is CASSFKTSSFSYEQYF. CDR3 nucleotide sequence: TGTGCCAGCAGCTTCAAGACTAGTAGCTTCTCATACGAGCAGTACTTC.